This T cell receptor beta chain comes out of a study of memory CD4+ T cells and cytomegalovirus serostatus. Across the study: Of the healthy Belgian adults, fewer than 10 were CMV seropositive and fewer than 30 seronegative.

Some clones are missing from TCRdb's copy, which holds only in-frame ones; the method was immunoSEQ multiplex PCR. Of more than 50,000 clones in the sample, approximately 78% are singletons; the top ten hold over 0.65%. Single viable CD3+CD4+CD8-CD45RO+ cells were sorted as the memory CD4+ T cells. After thawing, CD4+ T cells were positively selected. For this clone: Its antigen is not known.

Germline V CDR1 and CDR2: MGHRA, YSYEKL. Trimming pared 0 bases from V and 3 bases from J, leaving 23 bases between. This CDR3 has 19 residues. Study-wide results and limits: Suggested: most of the CMV-linked TCR signature lies in CD4+ memory cells. Each of approximately 70 CMV-associated TCRbeta sequences occurred in one to five individuals.

This clonotype was obtained from an adult in good health and CMV-seronegative. The chain recombines TRBV4-1 with TRBJ2-5; maybe TRBD1 (6 bases). Source material: memory CD4+ T cells from blood. The CDR3 sequence is CASSQDLWDKWAREETQYF. The CDR3 DNA reads TGCGCCAGCAGCCAAGATCTTTGGGACAAGTGGGCGAGGGAAGAGACCCAGTACTTC.